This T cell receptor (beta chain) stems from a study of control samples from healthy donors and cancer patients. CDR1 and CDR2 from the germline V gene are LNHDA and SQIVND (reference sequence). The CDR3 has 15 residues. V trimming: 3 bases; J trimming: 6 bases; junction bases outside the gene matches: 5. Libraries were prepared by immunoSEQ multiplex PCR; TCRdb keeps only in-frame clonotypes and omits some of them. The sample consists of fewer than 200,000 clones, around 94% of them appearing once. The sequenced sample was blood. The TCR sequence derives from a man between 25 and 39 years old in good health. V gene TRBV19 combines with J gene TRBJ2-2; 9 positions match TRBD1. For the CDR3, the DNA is TGTGCCAGTAGTATGGGGACAGGGACGGCCGGGGAGCTGTTTTTT. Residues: CASSMGTGTAGELFF. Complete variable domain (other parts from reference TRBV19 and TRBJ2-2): DGGITQSPKYLFRKEGQNVTLSCEQNLNHDAMYWYRQDPGQGLRLIYYSQIVNDFQKGDIAEGYSVSREKKESFPLTVTSAQKNPTAFYLCASSMGTGTAGELFFGEGSRLTVL.